A selection of T cell receptor beta chains follows, all from one sample in a study of response to subunit inactivated influenza vaccine. TCRdb recomputed calls from the RT-PCR reads with MiXCR, one row per CDR3 protein. The sample yields 250,000 to 350,000 distinct CDR3 sequences, roughly 20% seen once. This specimen was PBMCs from blood, taken less than 22 months after vaccination. These receptor sequences come from a man aged 50 to 75 who received an inactivated influenza vaccine. Both conserved end residues are part of each CDR3. The order of the fields is V gene, clone size, J gene, CDR3 protein. The size of a clone is reported for some rows only, either as once, few or many, or as a class for expanded clones.

TRBV7-9	once	TRBJ1-1	CASSLGDTKAFF
TRBV12-3/TRBV12-4	NA	TRBJ1-2	CASSLPGLGYTF
TRBV18	NA	TRBJ1-6	CASSPGQKGDNSPLHF
TRBV5-1	NA	TRBJ2-1	CASSLGALSYNEQFF
TRBV9	few	TRBJ1-1	CASSPRGERHTEAFF
TRBV25-1	NA	TRBJ1-1	CASRMSGLNTEAFF
TRBV29-1	few	TRBJ1-1	CSVEVLGQNTEAFF
TRBV9	NA	TRBJ2-1	CASSVALELYNEQFF
TRBV9	NA	TRBJ1-1	CASSGQGAMNTEAFF
TRBV4-1	NA	TRBJ1-1	CASSPQITSAEALF
TRBV20-1	NA	TRBJ1-4	CSARNSRSEKLFF
TRBV4-2	NA	TRBJ2-2	CASSQALAGELFF
TRBV20-1	NA	TRBJ2-5	CSARVAGGLETQYF
TRBV6-1	NA	TRBJ1-1	CASRGAPMNTEAFF
TRBV7-9	NA	TRBJ2-3	CASTLSGGLVSTDTQYF
TRBV4-2	NA	TRBJ1-1	CASSQDRTSNTEAFF
TRBV7-2	few	TRBJ2-1	CASSIRLTSSYNEQFF
TRBV5-1	NA	TRBJ2-2	CASSLATATNTGELFF
TRBV6-2/TRBV6-3	few	TRBJ2-7	CASSYSIGLAGGEQYF
TRBV7-2	NA	TRBJ1-4	CASSLARTAPRKLFF